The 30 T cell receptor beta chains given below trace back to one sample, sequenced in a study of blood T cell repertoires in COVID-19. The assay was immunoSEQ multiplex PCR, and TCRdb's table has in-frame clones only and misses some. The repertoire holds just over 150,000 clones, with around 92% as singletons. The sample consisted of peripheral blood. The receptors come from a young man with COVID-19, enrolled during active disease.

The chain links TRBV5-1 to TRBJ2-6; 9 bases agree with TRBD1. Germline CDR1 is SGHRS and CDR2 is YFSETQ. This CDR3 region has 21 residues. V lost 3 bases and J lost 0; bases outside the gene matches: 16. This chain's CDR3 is CASSYRDRERITPSGANVLTF. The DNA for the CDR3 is TGCGCCAGCAGCTACCGGGACAGGGAACGTATTACCCCCTCTGGGGCCAACGTCCTGACTTTC.

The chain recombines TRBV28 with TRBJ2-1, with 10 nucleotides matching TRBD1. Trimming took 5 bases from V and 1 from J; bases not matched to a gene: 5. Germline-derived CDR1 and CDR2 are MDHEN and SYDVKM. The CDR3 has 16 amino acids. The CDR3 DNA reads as TGTGCCAGCAGTCTCGGACAGGGGGAATCCTACAATGAGCAGTTCTTC. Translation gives CASSLGQGESYNEQFF.

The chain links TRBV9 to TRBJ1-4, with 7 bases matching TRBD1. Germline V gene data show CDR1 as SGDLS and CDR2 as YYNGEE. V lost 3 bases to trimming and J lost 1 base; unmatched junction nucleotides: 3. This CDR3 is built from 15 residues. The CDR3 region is CASSARTGTNEKLFF. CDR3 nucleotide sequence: TGTGCCAGCAGCGCTCGGACAGGAACTAATGAAAAACTGTTTTTT.

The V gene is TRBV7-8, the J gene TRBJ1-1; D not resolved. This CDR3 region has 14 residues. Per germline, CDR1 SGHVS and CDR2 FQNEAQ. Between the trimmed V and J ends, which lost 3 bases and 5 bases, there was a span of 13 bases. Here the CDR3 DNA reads TGTGCCAGCAGCTTGCAGATAGCGGGGACTGAAGCTTTCTTT. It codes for CASSLQIAGTEAFF.

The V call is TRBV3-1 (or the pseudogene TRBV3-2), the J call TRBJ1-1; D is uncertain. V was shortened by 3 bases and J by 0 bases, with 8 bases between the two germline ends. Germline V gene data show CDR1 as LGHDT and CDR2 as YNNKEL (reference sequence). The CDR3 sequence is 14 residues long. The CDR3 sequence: CASSQAHMNTEAFF. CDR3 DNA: TGTGCCAGCAGCCAGGCACACATGAACACTGAAGCTTTCTTT.

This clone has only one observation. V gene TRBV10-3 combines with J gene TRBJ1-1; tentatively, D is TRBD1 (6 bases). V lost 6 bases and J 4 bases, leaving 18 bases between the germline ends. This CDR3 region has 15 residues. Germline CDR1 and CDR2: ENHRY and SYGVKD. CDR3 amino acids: CAISLRGAGSTEAFF. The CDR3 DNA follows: TGTGCCATCAGCCTCAGGGGCGCCGGTAGCACTGAAGCTTTCTTT.

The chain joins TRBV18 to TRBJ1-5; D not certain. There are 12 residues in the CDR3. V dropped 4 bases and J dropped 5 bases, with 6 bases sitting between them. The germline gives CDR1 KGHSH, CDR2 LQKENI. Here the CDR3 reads CASSLGDQPQHF. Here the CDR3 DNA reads TGTGCCAGCTCACTGGGCGATCAGCCCCAGCATTTT.

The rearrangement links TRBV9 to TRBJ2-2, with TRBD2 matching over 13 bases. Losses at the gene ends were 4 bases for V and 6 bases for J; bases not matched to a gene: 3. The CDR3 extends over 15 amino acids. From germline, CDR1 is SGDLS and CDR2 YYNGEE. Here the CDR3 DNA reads TGTGCCAGCAGCCGAGGGACTAGCGGGGCCGGGGAGCTGTTTTTT. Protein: CASSRGTSGAGELFF.

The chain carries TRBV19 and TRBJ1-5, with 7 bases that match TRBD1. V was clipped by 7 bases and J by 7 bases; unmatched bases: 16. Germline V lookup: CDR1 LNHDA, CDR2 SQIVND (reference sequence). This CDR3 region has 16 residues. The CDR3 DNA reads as TGTGCCAGTATCGCCCAGGACAGGAGGGGAAGGCAGCCCCAGCATTTT. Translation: CASIAQDRRGRQPQHF.

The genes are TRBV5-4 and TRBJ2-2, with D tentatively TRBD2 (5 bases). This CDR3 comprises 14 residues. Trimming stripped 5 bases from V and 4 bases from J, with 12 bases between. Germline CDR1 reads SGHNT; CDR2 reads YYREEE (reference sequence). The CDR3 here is CASRTGNLTGELFF. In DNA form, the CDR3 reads TGTGCCAGCAGGACCGGGAACCTCACCGGGGAGCTGTTTTTT.

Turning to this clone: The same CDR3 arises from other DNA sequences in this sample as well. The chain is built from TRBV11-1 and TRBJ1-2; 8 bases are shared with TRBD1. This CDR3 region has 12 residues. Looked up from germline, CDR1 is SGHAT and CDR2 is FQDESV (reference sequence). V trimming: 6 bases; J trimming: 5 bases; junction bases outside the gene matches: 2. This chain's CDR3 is CASSTGGYGYTF. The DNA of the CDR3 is TGTGCCAGCAGTACAGGGGGATATGGCTACACCTTC.

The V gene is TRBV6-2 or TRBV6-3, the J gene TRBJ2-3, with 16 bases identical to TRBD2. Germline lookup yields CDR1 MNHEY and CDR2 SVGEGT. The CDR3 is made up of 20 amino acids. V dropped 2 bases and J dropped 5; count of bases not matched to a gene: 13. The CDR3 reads CASSYRSGTSGRAALDTQYF. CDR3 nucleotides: TGTGCCAGCAGTTACCGATCCGGGACTAGCGGGAGGGCCGCTCTAGATACGCAGTATTTT.

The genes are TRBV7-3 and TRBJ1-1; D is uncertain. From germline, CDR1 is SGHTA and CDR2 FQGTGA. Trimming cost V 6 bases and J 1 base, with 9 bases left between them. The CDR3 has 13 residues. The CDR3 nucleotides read TGTGCCAGCAGACTTAACAGGAACACTGAAGCTTTCTTT. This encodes CASRLNRNTEAFF.

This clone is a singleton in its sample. CDR3 bases: TGTGCCAGCAGCTTTGGTCGGGCGGGGAACACCGGGGAGCTGTTTTTT. Translating gives CASSFGRAGNTGELFF. The rearrangement links TRBV5-4 to TRBJ2-2; D might be TRBD2 (5 bases). Germline V gene sequence: CDR1 SGHNT, CDR2 YYREEE (reference sequence). The CDR3 is made up of 16 amino acids. The ends were cut back, 2 bases at V and 1 base at J, with 12 bases in the middle.

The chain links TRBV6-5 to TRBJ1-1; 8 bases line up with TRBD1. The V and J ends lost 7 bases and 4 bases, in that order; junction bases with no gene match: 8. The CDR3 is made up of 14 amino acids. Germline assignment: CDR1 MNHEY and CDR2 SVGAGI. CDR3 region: CASKKQGGVTEAFF. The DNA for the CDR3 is TGTGCCAGCAAGAAACAGGGGGGGGTCACTGAAGCTTTCTTT.

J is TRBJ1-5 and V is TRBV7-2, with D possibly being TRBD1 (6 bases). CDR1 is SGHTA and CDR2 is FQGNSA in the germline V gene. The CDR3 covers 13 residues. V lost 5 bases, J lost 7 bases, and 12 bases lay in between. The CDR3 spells CASSPQGWQPQHF. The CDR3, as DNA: TGTGCCAGCAGCCCACAGGGTTGGCAGCCCCAGCATTTT.

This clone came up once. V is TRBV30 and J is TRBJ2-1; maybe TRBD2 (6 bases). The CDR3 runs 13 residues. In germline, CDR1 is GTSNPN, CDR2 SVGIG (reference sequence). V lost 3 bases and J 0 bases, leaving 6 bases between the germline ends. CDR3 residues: CAWRGGSYNEQFF. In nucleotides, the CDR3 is TGTGCCTGGAGGGGGGGCTCCTACAATGAGCAGTTCTTC. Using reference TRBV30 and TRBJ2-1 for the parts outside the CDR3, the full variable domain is SQTIHQWPATLVQPVGSPLSLECTVEGTSNPNLYWYRQAAGRGLQLLFYSVGIGQISSEVPQNLSASRPQDRQFILSSKKLLLSDSGFYLCAWRGGSYNEQFFGPGTRLTVL.

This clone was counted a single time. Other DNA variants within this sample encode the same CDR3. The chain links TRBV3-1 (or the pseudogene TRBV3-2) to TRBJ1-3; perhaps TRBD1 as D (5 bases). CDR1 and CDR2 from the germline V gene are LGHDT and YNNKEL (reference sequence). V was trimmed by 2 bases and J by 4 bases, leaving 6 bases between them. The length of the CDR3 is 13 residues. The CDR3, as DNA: TGTGCCAGCAGCCAACAGGGCGGAAACACCATATATTTT. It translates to CASSQQGGNTIYF.

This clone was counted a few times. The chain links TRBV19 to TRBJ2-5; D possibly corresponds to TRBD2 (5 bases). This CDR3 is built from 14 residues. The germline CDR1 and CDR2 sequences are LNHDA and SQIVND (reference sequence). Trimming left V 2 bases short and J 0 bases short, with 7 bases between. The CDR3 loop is CASSIWGDQETQYF. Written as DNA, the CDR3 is TGTGCCAGTAGTATATGGGGAGACCAAGAGACCCAGTACTTC. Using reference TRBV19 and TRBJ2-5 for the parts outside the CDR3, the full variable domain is DGGITQSPKYLFRKEGQNVTLSCEQNLNHDAMYWYRQDPGQGLRLIYYSQIVNDFQKGDIAEGYSVSREKKESFPLTVTSAQKNPTAFYLCASSIWGDQETQYFGPGTRLLVL.

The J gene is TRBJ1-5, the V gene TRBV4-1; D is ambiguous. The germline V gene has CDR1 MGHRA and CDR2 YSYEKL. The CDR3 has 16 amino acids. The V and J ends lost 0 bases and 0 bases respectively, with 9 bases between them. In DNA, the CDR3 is TGCGCCAGCAGCCAAGATGCGGATTATAGCAATCAGCCCCAGCATTTT. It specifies CASSQDADYSNQPQHF.

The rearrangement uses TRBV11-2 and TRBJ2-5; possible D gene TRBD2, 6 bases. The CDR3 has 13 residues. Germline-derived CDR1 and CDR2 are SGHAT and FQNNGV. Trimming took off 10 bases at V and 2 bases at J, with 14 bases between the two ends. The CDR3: CATRRLDQETQYF. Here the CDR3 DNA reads TGTGCCACCCGAAGACTAGATCAAGAGACCCAGTACTTC.

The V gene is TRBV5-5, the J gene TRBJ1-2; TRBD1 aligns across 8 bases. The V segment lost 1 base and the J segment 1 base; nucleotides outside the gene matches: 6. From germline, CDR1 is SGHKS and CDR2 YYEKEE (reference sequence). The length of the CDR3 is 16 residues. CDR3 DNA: TGTGCCAGCAGCTTGTGGGCCGGACAGGGTAACTATGGCTACACCTTC. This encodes CASSLWAGQGNYGYTF.

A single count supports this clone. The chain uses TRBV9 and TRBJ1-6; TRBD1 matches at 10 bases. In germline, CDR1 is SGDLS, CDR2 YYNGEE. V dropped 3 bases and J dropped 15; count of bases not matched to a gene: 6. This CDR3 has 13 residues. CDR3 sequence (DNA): TGTGCCAGCAGCGCCCGGACAGGGGGACTCCTCCACTTT. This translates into CASSARTGGLLHF.

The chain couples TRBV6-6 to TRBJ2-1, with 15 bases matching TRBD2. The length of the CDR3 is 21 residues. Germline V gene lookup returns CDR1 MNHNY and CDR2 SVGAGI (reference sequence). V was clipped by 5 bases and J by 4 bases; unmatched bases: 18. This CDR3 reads CASSPLGGLAGGKGLYNEQFF. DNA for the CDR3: TGTGCCAGCAGTCCCCTCGGGGGACTAGCGGGGGGAAAGGGATTATACAATGAGCAGTTCTTC.

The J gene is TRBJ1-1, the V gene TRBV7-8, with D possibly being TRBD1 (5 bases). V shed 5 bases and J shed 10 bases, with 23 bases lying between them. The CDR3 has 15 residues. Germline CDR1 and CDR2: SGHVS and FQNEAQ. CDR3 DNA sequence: TGTGCCAGCAGCCCCAAAAGGGACTCCCGGGTGGTAGCTTTCTTT. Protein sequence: CASSPKRDSRVVAFF.

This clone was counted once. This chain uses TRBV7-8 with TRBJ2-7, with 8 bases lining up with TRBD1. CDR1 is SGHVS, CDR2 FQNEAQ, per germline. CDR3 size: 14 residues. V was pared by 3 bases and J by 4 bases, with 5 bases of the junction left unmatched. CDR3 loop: CASSFRTGTYEQYF. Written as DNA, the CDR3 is TGTGCCAGCAGCTTTAGGACAGGGACTTACGAGCAGTACTTC.

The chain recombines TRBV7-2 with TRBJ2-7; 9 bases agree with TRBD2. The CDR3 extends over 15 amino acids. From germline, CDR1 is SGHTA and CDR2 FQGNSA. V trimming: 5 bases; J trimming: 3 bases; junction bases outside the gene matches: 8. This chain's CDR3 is CASSPRLAVNYEQYF. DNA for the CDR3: TGTGCCAGCAGCCCCCGACTAGCGGTGAACTACGAGCAGTACTTC.

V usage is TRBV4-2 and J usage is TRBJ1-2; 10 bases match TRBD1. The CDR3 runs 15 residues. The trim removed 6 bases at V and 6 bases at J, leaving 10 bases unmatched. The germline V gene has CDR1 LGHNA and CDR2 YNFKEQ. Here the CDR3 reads CASRRTGGNMDGYTF. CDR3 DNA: TGTGCCAGCAGGCGGACAGGGGGAAATATGGATGGCTACACCTTC.

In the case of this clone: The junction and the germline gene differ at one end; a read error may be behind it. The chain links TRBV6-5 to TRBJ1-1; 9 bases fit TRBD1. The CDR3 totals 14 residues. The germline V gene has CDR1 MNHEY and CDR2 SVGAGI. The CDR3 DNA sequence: TGTGCCAGCAGCTGGACAGGGGTGAAGACTGAAGCTTTCTTT. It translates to CASSWTGVKTEAFF.

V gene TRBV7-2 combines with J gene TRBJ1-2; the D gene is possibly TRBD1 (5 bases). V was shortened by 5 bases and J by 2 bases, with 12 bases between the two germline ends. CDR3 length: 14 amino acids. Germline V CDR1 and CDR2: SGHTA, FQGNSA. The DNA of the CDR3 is TGTGCCAGCAGCCCCAGGCGGGACAACTATGGCTACACCTTC. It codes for CASSPRRDNYGYTF.